One T cell receptor (beta chain) is described in this entry. Its antigen is currently not known. Qualities for individual bases were not recorded, and no much larger clone is one base off. From the cysteine up to the phenylalanine, the CDR3 has a length of 14 residues. CDR3 DNA only is kept here, 42 bases in frame from base 1. From a lookup of the germline V gene, CDR1 and CDR2 are KGHSH and LQKENI. V is pruned by 2 bases and J by 10 bases, leaving 7 bases of the junction without a gene match. This entry is derived from a study of identifying expanded T cells in peripheral blood (dated by TCRdb to the late 2010s). Background for the entire study: Separate aliquots of the same genomic DNA pool were sequenced to produce technical replicates, and four replicates were compared in pairs. The research as a whole found: It was expected by the authors that biological variance in healthy repertoires might increase further over much longer intervals, such as months to years. The beta-binomial model significantly reduced the number of clones called differentially abundant and the false-positive rate across all healthy-donor time intervals. In all healthy donors, the variance in clone template counts between samples taken around 14 days apart rose significantly as total template count increased. Roughly 1.2 differentially abundant clones were flagged by the binomial model between technical replicates, whereas about 15 and 19 were flagged over roughly two weeks and four weeks, respectively.

During the collection period, no immune events, such as infections, were documented for the healthy donors. Healthy-donor blood repertoires served as a training cohort to calibrate time-dependent variance in a beta-binomial model of T-cell clone differential abundance. The training cohort was composed of about 10 healthy donors, 3 female and 7 male. Donor ages ranged from roughly 29 to 64 years, with an average of roughly 40 years. Whole blood was collected from each healthy donor at three time points spaced approximately 13 days apart and obtained from a commercial supplier. Genomic DNA was extracted from unsorted whole blood for immunosequencing. The immunoSEQ Assay, which uses bias-controlled multiplex PCR amplification of genomic DNA, was used to profile TCRbeta CDR3 regions. For the original study's pipeline: The absolute abundance of each unique TCRbeta CDR3 region was quantified after sequences were collapsed and filtered. Differential abundance was tested with two models: a binomial (Fisher-equivalent) model and a beta-binomial model that adds time-dependent variance fitted from healthy donors. Clones with fewer than 5 combined templates were removed, and a clone was called differentially abundant if the clone's Benjamini-Hochberg FDR was below 0.01. The form v = (b*log(k)+a)^2 was used to model beta-binomial variance as a function of total template count across the two samples. The source is immuneACCESS, and TCRdb retained only in-frame sequences with V and J called. Part of the clones is not carried over; for the studies checked, unresolved V genes explain less than half of this, and the remainder is unexplained. From that table come the V and J calls and clone size; the DNA was used to work out D and trimming. In all, the sample holds tens of thousands of clones, and around nine tenths of those were seen once. 15% to 20% of the sample comes from the top ten.

The source of this sequence is a person aged 18 to 70 in good health. Material for sequencing was blood. The chain was built from TRBV18 and TRBJ2-1, with 8 junctional bases fitting TRBD2. The DNA sequence is as follows: TGTGCCAGCTCACCAACTCTAGCGGGCGGGGAGCAGTTCTTC. Protein translation: CASSPTLAGGEQFF.